The 16 T cell receptor beta chains below come from one sample, sequenced in a study of shared clonotypes between healthy human individuals. The assay was immunoSEQ multiplex PCR, and TCRdb's table has in-frame clones only and misses some. This sample has over 850,000 clones; 75% to 80% occur once, and the top ten carry roughly 0.61%. The specimen sequenced was memory CD4+ T cells from PBMCs. Regarding subset: CD45RA-negative fraction. The receptor source for this set is a man aged 18 to 35 in good health. Some clones in this sample may be carry-over from other donors' samples.

This clone has only a few counts. This chain joins TRBV5-5 and TRBJ1-2; no reliable D call. The CDR3 has 15 residues. Trimming shortened V by 0 bases and J by 8 bases, and 17 bases separated the two germline ends. Germline loops: CDR1 SGHKS, CDR2 YYEKEE (reference sequence). The CDR3 reads CASSLDYTVVGGYTF. Written as DNA, the CDR3 is TGTGCCAGCAGCTTGGATTACACGGTGGTAGGCGGCTACACCTTC.

The sample holds a few counts of this clone. The chain carries TRBV28 and TRBJ1-2, with 8 bases fitting TRBD1. With V trimmed by 2 bases and J by 8 bases, 7 bases remained unmatched. This CDR3 spans 14 amino acids. Germline loops: CDR1 MDHEN, CDR2 SYDVKM. The DNA of the CDR3 is TGTGCCAGCAGTTTACGGACAGGGCTGTGGGGCTACACCTTC. Amino acid sequence: CASSLRTGLWGYTF.

V and J are TRBV6-1 and TRBJ2-2; D is unresolved. Trimming pared 4 bases from V and 6 bases from J, leaving 12 bases between. The germline V gene encodes CDR1 MNHNS and CDR2 SASEGT. The CDR3 runs 14 residues. Here the CDR3 DNA reads TGTGCCAGCAGTGTTACTTCCGGAGCCGGGGAGCTGTTTTTT. This codes for CASSVTSGAGELFF.

The chain is built from TRBV5-1 and TRBJ2-3, with a weak D call TRBD1 (7 bases). The CDR3 length is 18 residues. CDR1 is SGHRS, CDR2 YFSETQ, per germline. The V end was cut by 0 bases, the J end by 2 bases, with 19 bases between. In DNA, the CDR3 is TGCGCCAGCAGCTTGGAGGGGATGACAGGGAGGATCACAGATACGCAGTATTTT. Translated: CASSLEGMTGRITDTQYF.

This clone occurred a few times. CDR3 sequence: CASSQWGLAGWKKDEQFF. Here the CDR3 DNA reads TGCGCCAGCAGCCAGTGGGGCCTGGCGGGATGGAAGAAGGATGAGCAGTTCTTC. The V gene is TRBV4-1, the J gene TRBJ2-1, with TRBD2 as a possible D gene (6 bases). Looked up from germline, CDR1 is MGHRA and CDR2 is YSYEKL. This CDR3 comprises 18 residues. Trimming took 3 bases from V and 8 from J, leaving 26 bases between them.

This clone occurred a few times. This sample includes further DNA sequences coding for the same CDR3. This chain uses TRBV9 with TRBJ1-1; unclear D gene. V was cut by 0 bases and J by 1 base, with 4 bases left in between. The CDR3 has 13 amino acids. Germline CDR1 SGDLS, CDR2 YYNGEE. The CDR3 loop is CASSVVRNTEAFF. CDR3 DNA: TGTGCCAGCAGCGTAGTCCGGAACACTGAAGCTTTCTTT.

The chain carries TRBV28 and TRBJ2-1; TRBD2 matches at 8 bases. J lost 5 bases, V lost 8 bases, and 11 bases had no gene match. Germline CDR1 MDHEN, CDR2 SYDVKM. This CDR3 is 15 amino acids long. The CDR3 DNA is TGTGCCAGCCTTAGGCCGGGACTAGTCCACAATGAGCAGTTCTTC. It specifies CASLRPGLVHNEQFF.

The chain uses TRBV7-8 and TRBJ2-7, with TRBD2 matching 9 bases. The germline V gene encodes CDR1 SGHVS and CDR2 FQNEAQ. This CDR3 comprises 14 residues. Unmatched junction bases numbered 9, after V lost 5 bases and J lost 7 bases. CDR3 DNA: TGTGCCAGCAGCGCTGGGACTAGCTTGGGGGAGCAGTACTTC. Translation: CASSAGTSLGEQYF. Supplemented by reference TRBV7-8 and TRBJ2-7, the full variable domain reads GAGVSQSPRYKVAKRGQDVALRCDPISGHVSLFWYQQALGQGPEFLTYFQNEAQLDKSGLPSDRFFAERPEGSVSTLKIQRTQQEDSAVYLCASSAGTSLGEQYFGPGTRLTVT.

In its sample, this clone was seen once. The genes are TRBV11-2 and TRBJ2-5; D is perhaps TRBD2 (6 bases). The CDR3 loop spans 11 amino acids. With 8 bases removed from V and 4 bases from J, the gap between germline ends came to 8 bases. CDR1 and CDR2 from the germline V gene are SGHAT and FQNNGV. The CDR3 DNA is TGTGCCAGCCTGGAGGGAGAGACCCAGTACTTC. Residues: CASLEGETQYF.

This rearrangement joins TRBV28 to TRBJ1-5; TRBD1 aligns across 7 bases. The CDR3 sequence is 15 residues long. CDR1 MDHEN and CDR2 SYDVKM come from the germline V gene. Losses at the gene ends were 1 base for V and 5 bases for J; bases not matched to a gene: 5. The CDR3 spells CASSLLGRGDQPQHF. Written as DNA, the CDR3 is TGTGCCAGCAGTTTATTAGGCAGGGGGGATCAGCCCCAGCATTTT.

V is TRBV5-6 and J is TRBJ2-5; the match to TRBD2 covers 10 bases. The tail of the sequence fits TRBJ2-7 better, so the J call may be wrong. Per germline, CDR1 SGHDT and CDR2 YYEEEE. The CDR3 totals 17 residues. The CDR3 sequence: CASSPDRLAGDWYEQYF. The CDR3, as DNA: TGTGCCAGCAGCCCGGATAGGCTAGCGGGAGATTGGTACGAGCAGTACTTC.

This chain uses TRBV10-3 with TRBJ2-7; TRBD2 matches at 8 bases. Germline V gene data show CDR1 as ENHRY and CDR2 as SYGVKD. The CDR3 sequence is 15 residues long. The V segment lost 3 bases and the J segment 0 bases; nucleotides outside the gene matches: 4. CDR3 in amino acids: CAISEGSGASYEQYF. The DNA of the CDR3 is TGTGCCATCAGTGAAGGTAGCGGGGCCTCCTACGAGCAGTACTTC.

The sample holds one count of this clone. This chain connects TRBV6-1 to TRBJ2-3, with TRBD2 matching over 12 bases. The J segment lost 5 bases and the V segment lost 1 base, leaving 7 bases of the junction unmatched. The length of the CDR3 is 17 residues. Germline-derived CDR1 and CDR2 are MNHNS and SASEGT. CDR3 region: CASSEVPSGRARDTQYF. Written as DNA, the CDR3 is TGTGCCAGCAGTGAAGTGCCTAGCGGGAGGGCTAGAGATACGCAGTATTTT.

This chain links TRBV28 with TRBJ1-2; TRBD1 might be the D (6 bases). Germline V gene sequence: CDR1 MDHEN, CDR2 SYDVKM. The CDR3 is 12 amino acids. The V gene lost 7 bases and the J gene lost 4 bases, with 10 bases spanning the gap. The CDR3 sequence is CASIGQSYGYTF. As DNA, the CDR3 is TGTGCCAGCATAGGACAGAGCTATGGCTACACCTTC.

This clone has just a few counts. The chain combines TRBV7-2 with TRBJ1-2; TRBD1 is a possible D gene (5 bases). V was trimmed by 4 bases and J by 8 bases, leaving 17 bases between them. This CDR3 has 14 residues. Germline CDR1 SGHTA, CDR2 FQGNSA. The CDR3 here is CASSSHGGTWGYTF. The CDR3 DNA reads TGTGCCAGCAGCTCTCACGGGGGTACCTGGGGCTACACCTTC. Supplemented by reference TRBV7-2 and TRBJ1-2, the full variable domain reads GAGVSQSPSNKVTEKGKDVELRCDPISGHTALYWYRQSLGQGLEFLIYFQGNSAPDKSGLPSDRFSAERTGGSVSTLTIQRTQQEDSAVYLCASSSHGGTWGYTFGSGTRLTVV.

The V call is TRBV7-9, the J call TRBJ2-2; no clear D gene. There are 11 residues in the CDR3. CDR1 is SEHNR, CDR2 FQNEAQ, per germline (reference sequence). Trimming took 7 bases from V and 7 from J, leaving 7 bases between them. The CDR3 coding sequence is TGTGCCAGCAACATATTCGGGGAGCTGTTTTTT. Translated: CASNIFGELFF. The full variable domain, completed using reference TRBV7-9 and TRBJ2-2, is DTGVSQNPRHKITKRGQNVTFRCDPISEHNRLYWYRQTLGQGPEFLTYFQNEAQLEKSRLLSDRFSAERPKGSFSTLEIQRTEQGDSAMYLCASNIFGELFFGEGSRLTVL.